This T cell receptor (beta chain) was profiled in a study of shared clonotypes between healthy human individuals (dated by TCRdb to about 2020). Concerning the study at large: The cohort included three men and a couple of women between 18 and 49 years of age. For each donor, three plates each were used for CD4 naive and CD4 memory, two plates were used for CD8 naive, and one plate was used for CD8 memory. To estimate repertoire size and how much clonotype sharing occurs between individuals, the study deeply sequenced the blood TCR repertoires of several healthy adults. Libraries were prepared and TCR repertoires were sequenced by different laboratories using diverse techniques, in order to increase sequencing depth and limit assay-specific biases. Between about 0.85 and 9.5 billion PBMCs per donor were obtained by leukapheresis.

Results the study describes overall, beyond this receptor: Even with the large sequencing depth, rarefaction of the sorted-subset datasets indicated that sequencing was incomplete. The small number of donors limited the genetic and exposure-history diversity represented. Based on pairwise subsampling, the degree of clonotype sharing among donors was expected to be affected by sequencing depth. Naive subsets generally had larger estimated clonotype richness than memory subsets did. About 5% of naive CD4, 3.5% of naive CD8, 2% to 2.5% of memory CD4, and less than 0.45% of memory CD8 clonotypes were shared across several donors. Only blood was sampled, and tissue TCR repertoires likely differ from those in blood. Higher generation probabilities were observed for clonotypes shared by all four sorted-subset donors than for non-shared clonotypes.

TCR CDR3 regions were amplified from genomic DNA by multiplex PCR using the deep immunoSEQ assay. Genomic DNA extracted from each cell subset was distributed evenly over all wells of several immunoSEQ 96-well plates, and each plate served as one replicate. For sorted subsets, roughly 200 ng genomic DNA, equal to 30,000 or so T cell genomes, was loaded into each replicate PCR. Purified libraries were measured with a Qubit 3.0 fluorometer, size-checked on a Bioanalyzer 2100, and measured again with the KAPA Library Quantification kit. Every immunoSEQ 96-well plate was sequenced on a separate single-read 150-cycle Illumina NextSeq 550 flow cell. In the authors' own workflow: Because the immunoSEQ output included only junctional sequences and no quality scores, the filtering could not be the same as the filtering used for full-length reads. Sequences were annotated with PyIR, a Python wrapper for IgBLAST v1.9, and V/J genes and CDR3 were assigned using IMGT germline references. Reads were removed for weak V/J assignments (E-value above 1e-6), missing CDR3, stop codons, out-of-frame junctions, or ambiguous translated residues. A V3J clonotype was defined by an identical inferred V gene, J gene, and CDR3 amino acid sequence. Percentage overlap between repertoires was computed as shared unique clonotypes divided by the size of the smaller repertoire. Repertoire richness was assessed with RTK rarefaction, the Chao1 estimator, and Recon v2.1 estimates of unobserved clonotypes. For all TCRbeta clonotypes obtained by the gDNA method from a few donors, generation probabilities were computed with OLGA. Not all clones reach the TCRdb copy of this immuneACCESS table, which keeps in-frame sequences only. Checked studies attribute under half of the gap to unresolved V genes and leave the rest unexplained. The V and J calls and clone size were taken over from that table, and D and trimming were inferred from the DNA. The sample table shows some 2,500,000 clones, and approximately 93% are seen once. Around 0.4% of the sample belongs to the ten largest clones.

V is pruned by 6 bases and J by 8 bases, leaving 12 bases of the junction without a gene match. Measured from the cysteine to the phenylalanine, the CDR3 is 15 residues long. The DNA shown is the 45-base CDR3, in frame from base 1. The germline V gene gives CDR1 as MDHEN and CDR2 as SYDVKM. For this clone: Its antigen remains undetermined. Per-nucleotide qualities are absent, and no much larger clonotype sits a single base away.

The donors were healthy, HIV-negative adults who had no recently reported acute infections or vaccinations. All donors were Caucasian adults living in Nashville, Tennessee, USA. CD4+ T cells were enriched through magnetic negative selection, after which naive cells were positively selected on CD45RA and the remaining negative fraction served as the memory subset. Blood was collected by leukapheresis, and PBMCs were isolated by Ficoll-Histopaque density gradient centrifugation and then cryopreserved in liquid nitrogen vapor phase. Analytical flow cytometry was used to check the purity and quantity of every magnetically sorted T cell population. Genomic DNA was isolated from each sorted fraction and quantified by UV absorbance on a Nanodrop 2000c.

Sequenced material: naive CD4+ T cells from PBMCs. In light of the paper, this sample's cell subset or site label describes: CD45RA+ positively selected. The V and J genes are TRBV28 and TRBJ1-1, with TRBD1 matching 10 junction bases. The sequence came from a man aged 18 to 30 in good health. Some clones in this sample may be carry-over from other donors' samples. The bases read TGTGCCAGCAGGGGTCCGGGACAGGGGCTAATGGAAGCTTTCTTT. Its amino acids are CASRGPGQGLMEAFF.